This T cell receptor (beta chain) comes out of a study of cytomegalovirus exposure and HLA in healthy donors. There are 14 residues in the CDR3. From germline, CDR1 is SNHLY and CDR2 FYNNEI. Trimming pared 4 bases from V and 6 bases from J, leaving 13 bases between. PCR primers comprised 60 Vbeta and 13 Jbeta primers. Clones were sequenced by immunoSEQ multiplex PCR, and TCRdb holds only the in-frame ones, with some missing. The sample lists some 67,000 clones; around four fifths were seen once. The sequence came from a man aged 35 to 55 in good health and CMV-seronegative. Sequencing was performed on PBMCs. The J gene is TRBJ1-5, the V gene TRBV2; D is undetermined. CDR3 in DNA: TGTGCCAGCAGTGGGACCGGAGGGAGTCAGCCCCAGCATTTT. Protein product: CASSGTGGSQPQHF.